This TCR beta chain was recovered during a study of T cells expressing NK-cell markers. Study results and caveats: In about six donors, dominant NKG2C+ clonotypes were roughly 1.0-7.5% of CD8+ T cells.

The length of the CDR3 is 13 residues. The V gene's germline CDR1 is SEHNR and CDR2 FQNEAQ (reference sequence). About this clonotype: Its antigen remains unidentified.

After re-calling the 5' RACE reads, TCRdb lists one entry per CDR3 protein, DNA absent. The ten top clones account for around 4%, within a sample of approximately 550,000 distinct CDR3 sequences. What was sequenced was blood T cells: a sorted CD56 or NKG2C T cell subset, CD4+ or CD8+ T cells, or bulk PBMC T cells (not recorded which). The source is a man between 18 and 35 years old in good health. The chain joins TRBV7-9 to TRBJ2-7; TCRdb indicates TRBD1, and absent DNA this call remains unverified. This chain's CDR3 is CASSVQGSRGQYF.